This TCR beta chain derives from a study of chemoradiotherapy in HPV16-positive cancers. TCRdb's table, derived via immunoSEQ multiplex PCR, lists solely in-frame clones and lacks some. The repertoire holds fewer than 15,000 clones, with 55% to 70% as singletons. V shed 3 bases, J shed 0 bases, and the junction held 1 base outside the gene matches. The CDR3 spans 15 residues. Germline values: CDR1 SEHNR, CDR2 FQNEAQ (reference sequence). In the case of this clone: Its antigen is unidentified.

Study outcomes and limitations: Candidate HPV-specific clones and E7-related TCR motifs grew in tumor during treatment.

This chain links TRBV7-9 with TRBJ1-4, with 7 bases fitting TRBD1. The sequence was obtained from a human donor with HPV-associated anogenital cancer. Collection took place from a patient who underwent chemoradiotherapy. The CDR3 is CASSFGQATNEKLFF. DNA of the CDR3: TGTGCCAGCAGCTTCGGACAGGCAACTAATGAAAAACTGTTTTTT.